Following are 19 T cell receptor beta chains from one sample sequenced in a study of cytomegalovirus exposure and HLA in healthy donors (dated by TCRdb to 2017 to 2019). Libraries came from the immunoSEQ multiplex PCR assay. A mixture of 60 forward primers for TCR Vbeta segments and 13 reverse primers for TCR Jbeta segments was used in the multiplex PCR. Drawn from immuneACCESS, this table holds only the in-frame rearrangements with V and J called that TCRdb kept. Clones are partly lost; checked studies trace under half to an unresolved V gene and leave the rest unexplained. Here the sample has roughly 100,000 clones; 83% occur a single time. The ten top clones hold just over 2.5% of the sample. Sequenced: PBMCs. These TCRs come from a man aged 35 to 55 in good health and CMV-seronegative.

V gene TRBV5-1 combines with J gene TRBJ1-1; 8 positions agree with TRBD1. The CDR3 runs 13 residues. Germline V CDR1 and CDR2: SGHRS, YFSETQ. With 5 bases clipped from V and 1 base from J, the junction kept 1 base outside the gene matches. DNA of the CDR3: TGCGCCAGCAGAGGACAGGGGAACACTGAAGCTTTCTTT. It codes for CASRGQGNTEAFF.

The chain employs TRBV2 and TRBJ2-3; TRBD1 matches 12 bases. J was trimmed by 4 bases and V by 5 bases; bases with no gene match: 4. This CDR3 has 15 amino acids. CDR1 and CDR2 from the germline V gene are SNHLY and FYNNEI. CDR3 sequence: CASSLGQGAADTQYF. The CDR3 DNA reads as TGTGCCAGCAGTCTGGGACAGGGGGCCGCAGATACGCAGTATTTT.

CDR3: CASSQVGQGDGYTF. In nucleotides, the CDR3 is TGCGCCAGCAGCCAAGTGGGACAGGGAGATGGCTACACCTTC. This chain links TRBV4-1 with TRBJ1-2; 9 bases align to TRBD1. Germline V gives CDR1 MGHRA, CDR2 YSYEKL. Trimming cost V 1 base and J 6 bases; bases outside gene matches: 3. This CDR3 is 14 amino acids long.

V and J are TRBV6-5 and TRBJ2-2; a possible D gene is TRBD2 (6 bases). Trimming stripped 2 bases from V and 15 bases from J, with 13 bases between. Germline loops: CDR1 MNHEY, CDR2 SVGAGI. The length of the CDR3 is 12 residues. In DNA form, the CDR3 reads TGTGCCAGCAGTTACGAGGCGGGGCAGTTGTTTTTT. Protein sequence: CASSYEAGQLFF.

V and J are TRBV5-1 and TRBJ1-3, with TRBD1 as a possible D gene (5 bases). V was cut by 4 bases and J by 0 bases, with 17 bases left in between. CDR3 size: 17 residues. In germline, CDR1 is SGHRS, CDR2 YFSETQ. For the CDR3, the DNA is TGCGCCAGCAGCGTGGGGTCCGGACAAGGCTCTGGAAACACCATATATTTT. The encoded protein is CASSVGSGQGSGNTIYF.

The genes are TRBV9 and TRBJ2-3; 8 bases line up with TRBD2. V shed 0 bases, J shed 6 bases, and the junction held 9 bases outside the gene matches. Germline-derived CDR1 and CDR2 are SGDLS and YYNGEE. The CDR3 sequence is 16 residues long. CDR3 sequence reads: CASSVGLGAGVDTQYF. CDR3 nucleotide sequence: TGTGCCAGCAGCGTAGGGCTGGGAGCGGGGGTTGATACGCAGTATTTT.

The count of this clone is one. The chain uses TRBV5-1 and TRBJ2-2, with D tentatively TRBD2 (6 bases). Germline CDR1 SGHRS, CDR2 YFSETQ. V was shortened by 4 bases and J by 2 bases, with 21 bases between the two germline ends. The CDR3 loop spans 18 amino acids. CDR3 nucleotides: TGCGCCAGCAGCCCGTCGGGGGACCCCCTGACTAACACCGGGGAGCTGTTTTTT. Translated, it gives CASSPSGDPLTNTGELFF.

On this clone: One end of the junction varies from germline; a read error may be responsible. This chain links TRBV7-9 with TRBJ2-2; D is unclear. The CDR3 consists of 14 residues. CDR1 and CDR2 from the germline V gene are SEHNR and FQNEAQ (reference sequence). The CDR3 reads CSSSLVKLTGELFF. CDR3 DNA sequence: TGTTCCAGCAGCTTAGTGAAGCTTACCGGGGAGCTGTTTTTT.

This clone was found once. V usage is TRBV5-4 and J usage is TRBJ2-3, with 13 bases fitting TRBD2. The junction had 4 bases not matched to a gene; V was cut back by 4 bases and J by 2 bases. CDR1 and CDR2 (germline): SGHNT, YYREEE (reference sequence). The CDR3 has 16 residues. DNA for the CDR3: TGTGCCAGCAGCCGGGGACTAGCGGGGACCACAGATACGCAGTATTTT. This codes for CASSRGLAGTTDTQYF.

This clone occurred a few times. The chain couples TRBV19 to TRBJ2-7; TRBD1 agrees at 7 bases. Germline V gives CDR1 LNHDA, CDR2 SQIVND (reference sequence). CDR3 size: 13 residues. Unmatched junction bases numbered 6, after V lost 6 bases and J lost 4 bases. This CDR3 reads CASSQDRVYEQYF. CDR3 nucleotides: TGTGCCAGTAGCCAAGACAGGGTGTACGAGCAGTACTTC.

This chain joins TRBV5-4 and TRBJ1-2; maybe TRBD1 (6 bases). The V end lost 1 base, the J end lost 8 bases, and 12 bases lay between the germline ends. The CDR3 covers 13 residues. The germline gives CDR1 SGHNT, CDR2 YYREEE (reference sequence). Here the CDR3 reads CASSLTRGWGYTF. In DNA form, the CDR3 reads TGTGCCAGCAGCTTGACCAGGGGATGGGGCTACACCTTC.

In nucleotides, the CDR3 is TGTGCCAGCAGTTTGATCCAGGGGGCAGAAGGCTACACCTTC. Translated, it gives CASSLIQGAEGYTF. The chain uses TRBV27 and TRBJ1-2, with TRBD1 matching 8 bases. V lost 3 bases, J lost 8 bases, and 8 bases stayed unmatched. The CDR3 runs to 14 residues. CDR1 is MNHEY, CDR2 SMNVEV, per germline (reference sequence).

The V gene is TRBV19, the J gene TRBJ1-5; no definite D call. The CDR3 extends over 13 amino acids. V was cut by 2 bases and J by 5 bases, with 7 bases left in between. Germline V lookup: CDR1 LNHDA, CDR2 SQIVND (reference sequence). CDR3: CASSIRVDQPQHF. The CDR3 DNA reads TGTGCCAGTAGTATACGGGTGGATCAGCCCCAGCATTTT.

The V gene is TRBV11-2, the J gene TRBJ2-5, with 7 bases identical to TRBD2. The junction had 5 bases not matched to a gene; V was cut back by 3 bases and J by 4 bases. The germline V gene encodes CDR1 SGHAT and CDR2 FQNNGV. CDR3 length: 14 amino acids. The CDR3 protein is CASSFSGGVETQYF. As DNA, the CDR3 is TGTGCCAGCAGCTTTTCGGGGGGTGTAGAGACCCAGTACTTC.

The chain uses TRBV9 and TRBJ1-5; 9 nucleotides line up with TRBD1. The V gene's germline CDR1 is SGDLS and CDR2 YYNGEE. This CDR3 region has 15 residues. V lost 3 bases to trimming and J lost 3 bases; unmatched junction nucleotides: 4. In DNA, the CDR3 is TGTGCCAGCAGCGCGACAGGGGGAAACAATCAGCCCCAGCATTTT. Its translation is CASSATGGNNQPQHF.

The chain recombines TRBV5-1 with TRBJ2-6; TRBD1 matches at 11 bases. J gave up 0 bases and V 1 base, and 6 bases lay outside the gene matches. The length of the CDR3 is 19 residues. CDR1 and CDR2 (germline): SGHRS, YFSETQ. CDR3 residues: CASSLFLGTGGSGANVLTF. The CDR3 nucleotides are TGCGCCAGCAGCTTGTTTTTAGGGACAGGGGGCTCTGGGGCCAACGTCCTGACTTTC. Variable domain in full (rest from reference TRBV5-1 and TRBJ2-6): KAGVTQTPRYLIKTRGQQVTLSCSPISGHRSVSWYQQTPGQGLQFLFEYFSETQRNKGNFPGRFSGRQFSNSRSEMNVSTLELGDSALYLCASSLFLGTGGSGANVLTFGAGSRLTVL.

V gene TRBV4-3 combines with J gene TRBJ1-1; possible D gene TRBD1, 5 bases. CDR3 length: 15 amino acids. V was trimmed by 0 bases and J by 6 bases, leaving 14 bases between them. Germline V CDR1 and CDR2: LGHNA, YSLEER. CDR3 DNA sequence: TGCGCCAGCAGCCAAGATCAAAGGGGCAGATCTGAAGCTTTCTTT. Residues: CASSQDQRGRSEAFF.

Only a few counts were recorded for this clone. The CDR3 here is CASSSSGSSYEQYF. CDR3 in DNA: TGTGCCAGCAGCTCTAGTGGCAGCTCCTACGAGCAGTACTTC. The V and J genes are TRBV13 and TRBJ2-7, with unresolved D. This CDR3 comprises 14 residues. The germline V gene encodes CDR1 PRHDT and CDR2 FYEKMQ (reference sequence). V lost 4 bases to trimming and J lost 0 bases, with 10 bases between them.

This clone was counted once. The CDR3 DNA is TGTGCCAGCAGCTCTCCGGGACAGGGAGACTATGGCTACACCTTC. This codes for CASSSPGQGDYGYTF. J is TRBJ1-2 and V is TRBV7-9; 9 bases agree with TRBD1. V lost 4 bases, J lost 3 bases, and 6 bases stayed unmatched. The CDR3 sequence is 15 residues long. Germline V gene lookup returns CDR1 SEHNR and CDR2 FQNEAQ (reference sequence).